This T cell receptor beta chain was identified in a study of blood T cell repertoires in COVID-19. Across the whole study: Researchers got acute and convalescent COVID-19 samples from the United States, Italy and Spain. PBMCs, B-cell-depleted T cells, or T cells were the source of the cDNA or gDNA that made up the material.

As originally analysed: Estimates of nucleated cell counts were drawn from the amplification of reference gene primers. Generated by immunoSEQ multiplex PCR, the TCRdb table keeps only in-frame clones and is missing some. That table supplies the V and J calls and clone size; D and trimming were determined from the DNA. The sample lists 98,000 or so clones; about four fifths were seen once. There are 19 residues in the CDR3. Germline V CDR1 and CDR2: LGHDT, YNNKEL (reference sequence). Trimming took off 1 base at V and 1 base at J, with 21 bases between the two ends. This clonotype was obtained from a woman between 65 and 79 years old with acute or convalescent COVID-19. The chain couples TRBV3-1 (or the pseudogene TRBV3-2) to TRBJ2-3; D perhaps matches TRBD1 (6 bases). Sequenced input: peripheral blood. CDR3 loop: CASSQGWGYRVAGTDTQYF. The CDR3 DNA follows: TGTGCCAGCAGCCAAGGATGGGGTTACAGGGTGGCAGGCACAGATACGCAGTATTTT.